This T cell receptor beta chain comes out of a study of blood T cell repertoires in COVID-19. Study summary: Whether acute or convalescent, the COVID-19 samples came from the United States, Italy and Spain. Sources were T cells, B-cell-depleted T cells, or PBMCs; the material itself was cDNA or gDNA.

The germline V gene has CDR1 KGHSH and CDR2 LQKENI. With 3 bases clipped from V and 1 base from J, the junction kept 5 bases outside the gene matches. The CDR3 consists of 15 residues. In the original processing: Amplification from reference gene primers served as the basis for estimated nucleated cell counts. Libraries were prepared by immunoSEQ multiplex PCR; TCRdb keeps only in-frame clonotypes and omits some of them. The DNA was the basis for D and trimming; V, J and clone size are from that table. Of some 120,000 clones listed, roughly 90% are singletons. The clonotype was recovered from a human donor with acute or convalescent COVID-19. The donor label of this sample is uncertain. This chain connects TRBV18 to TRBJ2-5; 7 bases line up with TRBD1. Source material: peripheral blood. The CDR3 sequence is CASSPSTGFQETQYF. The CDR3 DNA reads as TGTGCCAGCTCACCGTCGACAGGGTTCCAAGAGACCCAGTACTTC.